Below are 27 T cell receptor beta chains sequenced from a single sample in a study of glioma-infiltrating T cells. The iRepertoire nested amplicon-rescue multiplex PCR amplified TCR alpha and beta CDR3s from RNA. A single record per CDR3 protein comes from TCRdb applying MiXCR to the multiplex PCR reads. The sample contains about 93,000 distinct CDR3 sequences, roughly 39% of which appear only once. The source material was glioma tissue, nonneoplastic brain tissue, or PBMCs (not recorded which). The receptors were gathered from a human donor with low-grade glioma or glioblastoma, undergoing nonglioma brain surgery, or in good health (not recorded which).

This clonotype was observed a handful of times. The chain carries TRBV24-1 and TRBJ1-5; 11 positions agree with TRBD1. The CDR3 sequence is 18 residues long. CDR1 and CDR2 from the germline V gene are KGHDR and SFDVKD. V lost 2 bases to trimming and J lost 3 bases; unmatched junction nucleotides: 8. The CDR3 DNA follows: TGTGCCACCAGTGATTATCCCGGGGACAGGGGGAACAATCAGCCCCAGCATTTT. Encoded protein: CATSDYPGDRGNNQPQHF.

The table lists this clonotype with many counts. The CDR3 region is CASIETGWGNIQYF. CDR3 sequence (DNA): TGTGCCAGTATCGAGACAGGGTGGGGAAACATTCAGTACTTC. This sequence joins TRBV19 and TRBJ2-4; 7 bases align to TRBD1. The J segment lost 6 bases and the V segment lost 7 bases, leaving 9 bases of the junction unmatched. From germline, CDR1 is LNHDA and CDR2 SQIVND (reference sequence). This CDR3 contains 14 residues.

Details on this clonotype: A read error may be the cause here, since a much bigger clone is one base away. The V and J genes are TRBV29-1 and TRBJ2-7, with D uncertain. The germline V gene encodes CDR1 SQVTM and CDR2 ANQGSEA. The length of the CDR3 is 14 residues. Here the CDR3 reads CSVGGVRSSYGQYF. For the CDR3, the DNA is TGCAGCGTTGGGGGTGTCCGGAGCTCCTACGGGCAGTACTTC.

This clonotype was observed many times. This chain connects TRBV28 to TRBJ2-1, with TRBD2 matching 7 bases. Trimming cost V 6 bases and J 3 bases; bases outside gene matches: 8. Germline CDR1 and CDR2: MDHEN and SYDVKM. The CDR3 has 15 residues. In DNA form, the CDR3 reads TGTGCCAGCAGCCACGAAGCGGGGATCTACAATGAGCAGTTCTTC. Encoded protein: CASSHEAGIYNEQFF.

In DNA, the CDR3 is TGTGCCAGCTCACCAGACAGGGCCGGGGCCAACGTCCCTACTTTC. As protein: CASSPDRAGANVPTF. The J gene is TRBJ2-6, the V gene TRBV18, with 7 bases lining up with TRBD1. This CDR3 is built from 15 residues. V shed 2 bases and J 19 bases; nucleotides not matched to a gene: 17. Germline V lookup: CDR1 KGHSH, CDR2 LQKENI.

This clonotype was seen repeatedly, ten times or more. The rearrangement uses TRBV7-9 and TRBJ1-6; D ambiguous. This CDR3 region has 15 residues. The germline CDR1 and CDR2 sequences are SEHNR and FQNEAQ (reference sequence). V shed 5 bases and J shed 11 bases, with 19 bases lying between them. The CDR3 is CASSRHDSLLAPLHF. The DNA for the CDR3 is TGTGCCAGCAGCCGACACGACTCTCTACTGGCACCCCTCCACTTT.

This clonotype was counted ten times or more. The V and J genes are TRBV19 and TRBJ2-7; TRBD1 aligns across 8 bases. The CDR3 is 14 amino acids. Looked up from germline, CDR1 is LNHDA and CDR2 is SQIVND (reference sequence). J was trimmed by 5 bases and V by 5 bases; bases with no gene match: 8. CDR3 sequence: CASSPWTGINEQYF. The CDR3 DNA follows: TGTGCCAGTAGTCCCTGGACAGGGATAAACGAGCAGTACTTC.

To note about this clonotype: A read error may explain this, as a much larger clone is one base away. The chain combines TRBV3-1 with TRBJ2-7; D may be TRBD2 (5 bases). Trimming took off 1 base at V and 9 bases at J, with 16 bases between the two ends. Germline-derived CDR1 and CDR2 are LGHDT and YNNKEL (reference sequence). This CDR3 contains 14 residues. CDR3 loop: CASSQVGSHTVQYF. The CDR3 bases are TGTGCCAGCAGCCAAGTAGGGAGTCACACCGTGCAGTACTTC.

This clonotype was observed at least ten times. V gene TRBV7-3 combines with J gene TRBJ2-1; TRBD2 matches 7 bases. V was clipped by 2 bases and J by 4 bases; unmatched bases: 5. This CDR3 has 15 residues. The germline CDR1 and CDR2 sequences are SGHTA and FQGTGA. CDR3 DNA sequence: TGTGCCAGCAGCTTAGCCTGGGGGGGATACAATGAGCAGTTCTTC. It translates to CASSLAWGGYNEQFF.

This clonotype was seen at least ten times. This CDR3 is CATSRVRDRGQPQHF. Written as DNA, the CDR3 is TGTGCCACCAGCAGAGTCCGGGACAGGGGTCAGCCCCAGCATTTT. The rearrangement links TRBV15 to TRBJ1-5, with 10 bases identical to TRBD1. J was trimmed by 6 bases and V by 1 base; bases with no gene match: 3. This CDR3 has 15 residues. Germline V gives CDR1 LNHNV, CDR2 YYDKDF (reference sequence).

This clonotype appeared a few times. This may be a read error, as it is one base from a much larger clone. This sequence joins TRBV7-3 and TRBJ2-3, with D possibly matching TRBD1 (7 bases). The germline V gene has CDR1 SGHTA and CDR2 FQGTGA. Trimming left V 4 bases short and J 1 base short, with 15 bases between. The CDR3 is 16 residues long. The CDR3 loop is CASSSITGEGTDTQYF. DNA of the CDR3: TGTGCCAGCAGCTCGATTACAGGGGAGGGCACAGATACGCAGTATTTT.

This chain joins TRBV20-1 and TRBJ1-6, with a possible D match to TRBD1 (5 bases). With 2 bases removed from V and 7 bases from J, the gap between germline ends came to 15 bases. Looked up from germline, CDR1 is DFQATT and CDR2 is SNEGSKA (reference sequence). The CDR3 has 15 residues. The CDR3 region is CSARPSGHVNSPLHF. Here the CDR3 DNA reads TGCAGTGCTAGACCATCCGGACACGTCAATTCACCCCTCCACTTT.

V usage is TRBV20-1 and J usage is TRBJ2-7; a weak D match, TRBD1 (6 bases). Trimming shortened V by 3 bases and J by 6 bases, and 24 bases separated the two germline ends. Germline assignment: CDR1 DFQATT and CDR2 SNEGSKA (reference sequence). There are 16 residues in the CDR3. CDR3 in DNA: TGCAGTGCTAGCCTCTCACTCAGGGGAATCTCGACCGAGCAGTACTTC. The encoded protein is CSASLSLRGISTEQYF.

This clonotype was recorded many times. The chain is built from TRBV27 and TRBJ2-7, with 12 bases fitting TRBD2. Trimming took 3 bases from V and 3 from J; bases not matched to a gene: 3. The germline V gene encodes CDR1 MNHEY and CDR2 SMNVEV (reference sequence). CDR3 length: 15 residues. CDR3 sequence reads: CASSFGLAGIYEQYF. The DNA of the CDR3 is TGTGCCAGCAGTTTCGGACTAGCGGGAATCTACGAGCAGTACTTC.

This clonotype was detected ten times or more. The V gene is TRBV2, the J gene TRBJ1-5; TRBD1 agrees at 7 bases. The CDR3 extends over 15 amino acids. Losses at the gene ends were 1 base for V and 3 bases for J; bases not matched to a gene: 3. In germline, CDR1 is SNHLY, CDR2 FYNNEI. CDR3 region: CASSEGGTVNQPQHF. The CDR3 region has the DNA TGTGCCAGCAGTGAAGGCGGGACAGTCAATCAGCCCCAGCATTTT.

Turning to this clonotype: Mismatch with germline at one junction end may stem from a read error. The chain couples TRBV11-2 to TRBJ1-2, with 7 bases lining up with TRBD1. This CDR3 is 13 amino acids long. CDR1 and CDR2 (germline): SGHAT, FQNNGV. CDR3 nucleotides: TGTTCCAGCAGCTTAAGGGACAGCCGTGGCTACACCTTC. Translating it yields CSSSLRDSRGYTF. Full variable domain (outside the CDR3, taken from reference TRBV11-2 and TRBJ1-2): EAGVAQSPRYKIIEKRQSVAFWCNPISGHATLYWYQQILGQGPKLLIQFQNNGVVDDSQLPKDRFSAERLKGVDSTLKIQPAKLEDSAVYLCSSSLRDSRGYTFGSGTRLTVV.

This clonotype was seen more than once but under ten times. It may be a read error: a sequence one base away is much more abundant. V is TRBV6-1 and J is TRBJ2-5; 11 bases are shared with TRBD1. Germline V gene sequence: CDR1 MNHNS, CDR2 SASEGT. CDR3 length: 14 residues. J gave up 5 bases and V 3 bases, and 2 bases lay outside the gene matches. CDR3 loop: CASSDGQGAETQYF. DNA of the CDR3: TGTGCCAGCAGTGATGGACAGGGGGCTGAGACCCAGTACTTC.

This clonotype was picked up many times. The chain links TRBV20-1 to TRBJ2-2; 9 bases are shared with TRBD1. With V trimmed by 3 bases and J by 2 bases, 10 bases remained unmatched. The CDR3 is made up of 17 amino acids. Germline V CDR1 and CDR2: DFQATT, SNEGSKA (reference sequence). The CDR3 reads CSARGQGFSANTGELFF. Here the CDR3 DNA reads TGCAGTGCTAGGGGACAGGGTTTTAGCGCTAACACCGGGGAGCTGTTTTTT.

This clonotype was detected ten times or more. The CDR3 protein is CASSQGWISPLHF. As DNA, the CDR3 is TGTGCCAGCAGCCAAGGATGGATTTCACCCCTCCACTTT. The chain has TRBV14 and TRBJ1-6; D uncertain. V lost 1 base and J 9 bases, leaving 7 bases between the germline ends. CDR3 length: 13 residues. Germline CDR1 SGHDN, CDR2 FVKESK.

Points on this clonotype: Just one base apart from a much larger clone, this may be a read error. The rearrangement links TRBV13 to TRBJ2-3; no clear D gene. CDR3 length equals 13 residues. Germline V lookup: CDR1 PRHDT, CDR2 FYEKMQ (reference sequence). The V end was cut by 8 bases, the J end by 10 bases, with 19 bases between. CDR3 DNA: TGTGCCAGCGGTACCGAGCCCCTCACTCCGCAGTATTTT. Its protein product is CASGTEPLTPQYF.

There are many counts of this clonotype. This rearrangement joins TRBV7-9 to TRBJ2-1; D gene ambiguous. V was clipped by 1 base and J by 0 bases, with 10 bases between them. Germline-derived CDR1 and CDR2 are SEHNR and FQNEAQ (reference sequence). This CDR3 has 16 amino acids. The CDR3 loop is CASSLVGRRSYNEQFF. Here the CDR3 DNA reads TGTGCCAGCAGCTTAGTCGGTCGCCGCTCCTACAATGAGCAGTTCTTC.

This clonotype was counted at least ten times. The rearrangement joins TRBV5-1 to TRBJ2-7, with 8 nucleotides matching TRBD1. Germline lookup yields CDR1 SGHRS and CDR2 YFSETQ. The CDR3 contains 14 residues. The V gene end was trimmed by 3 bases and the J gene end by 3 bases; junction bases not matched to a gene: 5. The CDR3 DNA reads as TGCGCCAGCAGCTGGAGACAGGGGAGCTACGAGCAGTACTTC. Amino acids: CASSWRQGSYEQYF. Combining the CDR3 with reference TRBV5-1 and TRBJ2-7 gives the whole variable domain KAGVTQTPRYLIKTRGQQVTLSCSPISGHRSVSWYQQTPGQGLQFLFEYFSETQRNKGNFPGRFSGRQFSNSRSEMNVSTLELGDSALYLCASSWRQGSYEQYFGPGTRLTVT.

The chain is built from TRBV20-1 and TRBJ2-7; D possibly matches TRBD1 or TRBD2 (6 bases each). The CDR3 runs 13 residues. The germline V gene encodes CDR1 DFQATT and CDR2 SNEGSKA (reference sequence). The germline V and J ends were trimmed by 5 bases and 3 bases, with 14 bases remaining between them. Here the CDR3 DNA reads TGCAGTGCTCAACTAGGGGGAGGCTACGAGCAGTACTTC. It yields the protein CSAQLGGGYEQYF.

The chain is built from TRBV7-2 and TRBJ2-1, with 9 bases that match TRBD1. CDR1 and CDR2 from the germline V gene are SGHTA and FQGNSA. The CDR3 sequence is 16 residues long. V was clipped by 8 bases and J by 7 bases; unmatched bases: 15. In DNA form, the CDR3 reads TGTGCCAGCGGCCTACACCTCCGGGACAGGGTGAATGAGCAGTTCTTC. This encodes CASGLHLRDRVNEQFF.

In the case of this clonotype: Lacking the conserved final phenylalanine or tryptophan, this CDR3 likely reflects a read error. The chain employs TRBV6-5 and TRBJ1-6, with a possible D match to TRBD1 (6 bases). CDR1 and CDR2 (germline): MNHEY, SVGAGI. Between the trimmed V and J ends, which lost 2 bases and 11 bases, there was a span of 16 bases. This CDR3 is 15 amino acids long. The CDR3 is CASSYSGGAGPPLHS. CDR3 DNA: TGTGCCAGCAGTTACAGTGGGGGGGCAGGTCCACCCCTCCACTCT.

At least ten counts were recorded for this clonotype. The rearrangement joins TRBV6-1 to TRBJ1-4; maybe TRBD1 (5 bases). V was clipped by 6 bases and J by 0 bases, with 11 bases between them. CDR1 and CDR2 from the germline V gene are MNHNS and SASEGT. The CDR3 has 15 residues. The CDR3 DNA is TGTGCCAGCAGCCGAGGGACCCCAACTAATGAAAAACTGTTTTTT. Translated: CASSRGTPTNEKLFF.

With regard to this clonotype: A much larger clone is a single base away; this may be a read error. The V and J genes are TRBV5-1 and TRBJ1-1; D is uncertain. CDR3 length: 14 amino acids. CDR1 SGHRS and CDR2 YFSETQ come from the germline V gene. The CDR3 reads CASRPRGGNTEALF. CDR3 nucleotide sequence: TGCGCCAGCAGGCCTCGGGGTGGGAACACTGAAGCTTTATTT.